These 26 T cell receptor beta chains were sequenced from one sample in a study of blood T cell repertoires in COVID-19. Generated by immunoSEQ multiplex PCR, the TCRdb table keeps only in-frame clones and is missing some. Found here are fewer than 200,000 clones, under 90% of them singletons; the top ten hold around 12%. Sequencing was performed on PBMCs or T cells enriched from blood (not recorded which). The receptor set was obtained from a man aged 50-59 years who had recovered from COVID-19.

The chain has TRBV6-5 and TRBJ2-1; perhaps TRBD2 as D (6 bases). V lost 6 bases and J 5 bases, leaving 17 bases between the germline ends. This CDR3 is 15 amino acids long. Germline V gives CDR1 MNHEY, CDR2 SVGAGI. CDR3 amino acids: CASRRDGRGNNEQFF. In nucleotides, the CDR3 is TGTGCCAGCAGGAGGGATGGGCGGGGAAACAATGAGCAGTTCTTC.

The chain employs TRBV7-2 and TRBJ2-7; 9 bases agree with TRBD1. Germline V CDR1 and CDR2: SGHTA, FQGNSA. The CDR3 is 14 amino acids. Trimming cost V 5 bases and J 2 bases; bases outside gene matches: 4. CDR3 nucleotides: TGTGCCAGCAGCGCAACAGGGGGCCCCTACGAGCAGTACTTC. It translates to CASSATGGPYEQYF. Supplemented by reference TRBV7-2 and TRBJ2-7, the full variable domain reads GAGVSQSPSNKVTEKGKDVELRCDPISGHTALYWYRQSLGQGLEFLIYFQGNSAPDKSGLPSDRFSAERTGGSVSTLTIQRTQQEDSAVYLCASSATGGPYEQYFGPGTRLTVT.

The chain couples TRBV7-6 to TRBJ1-1; TRBD1 might be the D (6 bases). Germline V gene data show CDR1 as SGHVS and CDR2 as FNYEAQ. The V end lost 4 bases, the J end lost 7 bases, and 16 bases lay between the germline ends. This CDR3 is 14 amino acids long. DNA for the CDR3: TGTGCCAGCAGCTGGGACACCGTTCCGGATGAAGCTTTCTTT. Its translation: CASSWDTVPDEAFF.

CDR3 bases: TGTGCCAGCAGAAGGGGTATCCACAATGAGCAGTTCTTC. The encoded protein is CASRRGIHNEQFF. This rearrangement joins TRBV6-5 to TRBJ2-1; a weak D match, TRBD1 (5 bases). The length of the CDR3 is 13 residues. Trimming cost V 6 bases and J 5 bases, with 11 bases left between them. CDR1 and CDR2 from the germline V gene are MNHEY and SVGAGI.

This clone was found a few times. The chain employs TRBV4-2 and TRBJ2-5, with D hard to call. The CDR3 has 13 residues. Trimming pared 0 bases from V and 5 bases from J, leaving 7 bases between. Germline loops: CDR1 LGHNA, CDR2 YNFKEQ. The CDR3 reads CASSQDPLETQYF. CDR3 DNA sequence: TGTGCCAGCAGCCAAGATCCCTTGGAGACCCAGTACTTC.

The V call is TRBV10-2, the J call TRBJ2-5; TRBD2 aligns across 7 bases. The CDR3 has 13 residues. Germline V gives CDR1 WSHSY, CDR2 SAAADI. V shed 6 bases and J 3 bases; nucleotides not matched to a gene: 4. The CDR3 here is CASRASGKETQYF. The CDR3 DNA reads as TGCGCCAGCAGGGCCAGCGGGAAAGAGACCCAGTACTTC.

The chain couples TRBV27 to TRBJ2-3; 9 nucleotides match TRBD2. Germline V lookup: CDR1 MNHEY, CDR2 SMNVEV (reference sequence). The CDR3 has 16 amino acids. V dropped 1 base and J dropped 1; count of bases not matched to a gene: 3. The CDR3 is CASSLYGGGGTDTQYF. In DNA form, the CDR3 reads TGTGCCAGCAGTTTATACGGCGGGGGGGGCACAGATACGCAGTATTTT.

This rearrangement joins TRBV7-2 to TRBJ2-5; TRBD2 matches at 10 bases. Germline loops: CDR1 SGHTA, CDR2 FQGNSA. The CDR3 length is 15 residues. The V gene end was trimmed by 4 bases and the J gene end by 2 bases; junction bases not matched to a gene: 4. As DNA, the CDR3 is TGTGCCAGCAGCTGGAGCGGGGGGGCTCAAGAGACCCAGTACTTC. Its translation is CASSWSGGAQETQYF.

V usage is TRBV9 and J usage is TRBJ2-6, with 9 positions matching TRBD2. From germline, CDR1 is SGDLS and CDR2 YYNGEE. The junction had 11 bases not matched to a gene; V was cut back by 4 bases and J by 0 bases. The CDR3 extends over 19 amino acids. DNA for the CDR3: TGTGCCAGCAGCCCGGCCGGAACGCGGGGGGGCTCTGGGGCCAACGTCCTGACTTTC. Residues: CASSPAGTRGGSGANVLTF.

The gene calls are TRBV24-1 and TRBJ2-5, with TRBD1 identical over 9 bases. Trimming cost V 3 bases and J 9 bases; bases outside gene matches: 7. The CDR3 runs to 14 residues. The germline V gene has CDR1 KGHDR and CDR2 SFDVKD. CDR3 bases: TGTGCCACCAGTGATGATGGACGGACAGGGGCCCAGTACTTC. This translates into CATSDDGRTGAQYF.

This clone showed up just a few times. The chain couples TRBV5-1 to TRBJ2-6, with D maybe TRBD1 (5 bases). The length of the CDR3 is 13 residues. Trimming stripped 1 base from V and 7 bases from J, with 6 bases between. CDR1 SGHRS and CDR2 YFSETQ come from the germline V gene. The CDR3 DNA follows: TGCGCCAGCAGCTTGACAGGAGCCAACGTCCTGACTTTC. Encoded protein: CASSLTGANVLTF.

This clone has just one count. The V and J genes are TRBV6-6 and TRBJ2-5; a weak D match, TRBD1 (6 bases). Germline lookup yields CDR1 MNHNY and CDR2 SVGAGI (reference sequence). The length of the CDR3 is 14 residues. Trimming cost V 1 base and J 5 bases, with 11 bases left between them. In DNA, the CDR3 is TGTGCCAGCAGTTACTTCAGGGGTGGGGAGACCCAGTACTTC. Its protein is CASSYFRGGETQYF.

The chain is built from TRBV7-9 and TRBJ1-1; D gene ambiguous. CDR1 SEHNR and CDR2 FQNEAQ come from the germline V gene (reference sequence). Deletions cut 1 base from V and 4 bases from J, with 10 bases between. This CDR3 has 14 residues. The CDR3 protein is CASSLDPAGTEAFF. In DNA form, the CDR3 reads TGTGCCAGCAGCTTAGACCCTGCGGGCACTGAAGCTTTCTTT.

The chain links TRBV27 to TRBJ1-5; D perhaps matches TRBD1 (5 bases). The ends were cut back, 4 bases at V and 0 bases at J, with 13 bases in the middle. Germline CDR1 and CDR2: MNHEY and SMNVEV (reference sequence). The CDR3 has 16 amino acids. This CDR3 reads CASSSKRDYSNQPQHF. CDR3 nucleotide sequence: TGTGCCAGCAGTTCCAAAAGGGACTATAGCAATCAGCCCCAGCATTTT.

In the case of this clone: The identical CDR3 is also encoded by other nucleotide sequences in the sample. The gene calls are TRBV5-5 and TRBJ1-2; 8 bases fit TRBD1. V lost 4 bases to trimming and J lost 4 bases; unmatched junction nucleotides: 9. The CDR3 contains 15 residues. The V gene's germline CDR1 is SGHKS and CDR2 YYEKEE (reference sequence). The CDR3 DNA follows: TGTGCCAGCAGCCTCGGACAGGGAGGAGCCTATGGCTACACCTTC. Its protein is CASSLGQGGAYGYTF.

In DNA, the CDR3 is TGTGCCAGCAGGCCCGGGACGGCGGGAACTGAAGCTTTCTTT. Residues: CASRPGTAGTEAFF. The chain carries TRBV9 and TRBJ1-1; D might be TRBD1 (5 bases). The germline CDR1 and CDR2 sequences are SGDLS and YYNGEE. V was shortened by 5 bases and J by 5 bases, with 16 bases between the two germline ends. The CDR3 totals 14 residues.

The chain is built from TRBV28 and TRBJ1-5; no reliable D call. In germline, CDR1 is MDHEN, CDR2 SYDVKM. CDR3 length: 14 amino acids. The V and J ends lost 4 bases and 8 bases respectively, with 15 bases between them. The CDR3 is CASSSATREKPQHF. CDR3 bases: TGTGCCAGCAGTTCAGCTACGAGGGAGAAGCCCCAGCATTTT.

Comments on this clone: This likely comes from a read error, as the CDR3 has no conserved phenylalanine or tryptophan at its end. The limits of the CDR3 on the DNA are not certain, so only TCRdb's listed CDR3 is given. This chain connects TRBV5-1 to TRBJ1-2. The CDR3 region is 14 residues in length, termini included. Germline values: CDR1 SGHRS, CDR2 YFSETQ. Here the CDR3 reads CASSLAGGGGLRRK.

The chain joins TRBV28 to TRBJ1-5, with D possibly matching TRBD1 (6 bases). The CDR3 has 14 residues. Germline CDR1 and CDR2: MDHEN and SYDVKM. The V and J ends lost 5 bases and 6 bases respectively, with 14 bases between them. CDR3 in DNA: TGTGCCAGCAGTGCCACAGGGAGTGGTCAGCCCCAGCATTTT. Protein sequence: CASSATGSGQPQHF.

This clone was seen a handful of times. J is TRBJ1-6 and V is TRBV6-5; D remains unclear. Deletions cut 4 bases from V and 10 bases from J, with 8 bases between. Germline V lookup: CDR1 MNHEY, CDR2 SVGAGI. The CDR3 sequence is 12 residues long. CDR3 coding DNA: TGTGCCAGCAGTTTCGAGGGATCACCCCTCCACTTT. Protein sequence: CASSFEGSPLHF.

This clone has more than one count but fewer than ten. The chain couples TRBV4-1 to TRBJ1-2, with 8 bases identical to TRBD1. V gave up 1 base and J gave up 4 bases; unmatched junction bases: 5. The CDR3 runs 15 residues. Germline V gene lookup returns CDR1 MGHRA and CDR2 YSYEKL. In DNA form, the CDR3 reads TGCGCCAGCAGCCAAGCGCAGGGGGCAGTCTATGGCTACACCTTC. This encodes CASSQAQGAVYGYTF.

The chain links TRBV20-1 to TRBJ1-2; TRBD1 matches at 12 bases. CDR1 and CDR2 from the germline V gene are DFQATT and SNEGSKA (reference sequence). The CDR3 loop spans 14 amino acids. The V gene end was trimmed by 3 bases and the J gene end by 7 bases; junction bases not matched to a gene: 6. The CDR3 protein is CSASEGDRGLGYTF. The CDR3 DNA reads as TGCAGTGCTAGTGAAGGGGACAGGGGGCTTGGCTACACCTTC.

The rearrangement uses TRBV7-2 and TRBJ2-1, with a tentative D call TRBD1 (5 bases). Germline CDR1 reads SGHTA; CDR2 reads FQGNSA. The germline V and J ends were trimmed by 5 bases and 3 bases, with 8 bases remaining between them. The CDR3 consists of 13 residues. CDR3 sequence (DNA): TGTGCCAGCAGCACAGACAGCTACAATGAGCAGTTCTTC. It is translated as CASSTDSYNEQFF.

Many counts were recorded for this clone. The rearrangement uses TRBV7-9 and TRBJ1-4; D unresolved. The V gene lost 1 base and the J gene lost 0 bases, with 9 bases spanning the gap. The V gene's germline CDR1 is SEHNR and CDR2 FQNEAQ (reference sequence). There are 16 residues in the CDR3. The CDR3, as DNA: TGTGCCAGCAGCTTAGGAGGAGGGACAACTAATGAAAAACTGTTTTTT. Its translation: CASSLGGGTTNEKLFF.

The chain's CDR3 is CASREGQVNEKLFF. The DNA for the CDR3 is TGTGCCAGCAGGGAGGGACAGGTTAATGAAAAACTGTTTTTT. V is TRBV6-5 and J is TRBJ1-4; 8 nucleotides line up with TRBD1. Germline lookup yields CDR1 MNHEY and CDR2 SVGAGI. CDR3 length: 14 amino acids. V was pared by 6 bases and J by 4 bases, with 4 bases of the junction left unmatched.

The genes are TRBV19 and TRBJ1-2; D gene ambiguous. This CDR3 comprises 14 residues. CDR1 and CDR2 from the germline V gene are LNHDA and SQIVND (reference sequence). The germline V and J ends were trimmed by 1 base and 4 bases, with 10 bases remaining between them. This chain's CDR3 is CASSIGNRVYGYTF. CDR3 DNA sequence: TGTGCCAGTAGTATAGGAAACAGAGTCTATGGCTACACCTTC.